These 25 T cell receptor beta chains originate from one sample sequenced in a study of cytomegalovirus exposure and HLA in healthy donors. In the PCR, 60 Vbeta and 13 Jbeta primers were used. Clones were sequenced by immunoSEQ multiplex PCR, and TCRdb holds only the in-frame ones, with some missing. The repertoire consists of some 140,000 clones, with around 73% occurring once and the leading ten covering around 1.4%. Material for sequencing was PBMCs. These receptors originate from a woman aged 40 to 50 in good health and CMV-seronegative.

This clone was detected a few times. V gene TRBV19 combines with J gene TRBJ1-1, with 8 bases lining up with TRBD1. Germline CDR1 and CDR2: LNHDA and SQIVND (reference sequence). The CDR3 length is 13 residues. Trimming at V came to 6 bases and at J to 5 bases, leaving 5 bases not matched to a gene. The CDR3 sequence is CASRDRAQTEAFF. As DNA, the CDR3 is TGTGCCAGTAGGGACAGGGCTCAAACTGAAGCTTTCTTT.

This clone was seen more than once but under ten times. V usage is TRBV4-1 and J usage is TRBJ1-1; D not certain. V was cut by 2 bases and J by 0 bases, with 10 bases left in between. The germline gives CDR1 MGHRA, CDR2 YSYEKL. The CDR3 length is 15 residues. CDR3 sequence: CASSQSLVLNTEAFF. DNA of the CDR3: TGCGCCAGCAGCCAAAGTTTAGTCCTGAACACTGAAGCTTTCTTT.

V is TRBV11-2 and J is TRBJ2-1, with D tentatively TRBD1 (6 bases). This CDR3 has 13 residues. Germline CDR1 is SGHAT and CDR2 is FQNNGV. V lost 4 bases and J 7 bases, leaving 11 bases between the germline ends. The CDR3 DNA is TGTGCCAGCAGCTCGTGGACAGAGAATGAGCAGTTCTTC. Translation gives CASSSWTENEQFF.

V gene TRBV2 combines with J gene TRBJ2-2; D may be TRBD1 (6 bases). V lost 3 bases and J 6 bases, leaving 17 bases between the germline ends. Germline CDR1 and CDR2: SNHLY and FYNNEI. This CDR3 comprises 16 residues. This CDR3 reads CASSENQQGTAGELFF. The CDR3 DNA is TGTGCCAGCAGTGAGAACCAACAGGGAACGGCCGGGGAGCTGTTTTTT.

The rearrangement uses TRBV6-5 and TRBJ1-5, with 7 bases identical to TRBD1. The V gene's germline CDR1 is MNHEY and CDR2 SVGAGI. The CDR3 runs 14 residues. V shed 4 bases and J 2 bases; nucleotides not matched to a gene: 2. CDR3: CASSFGQGNQPQHF. CDR3 DNA sequence: TGTGCCAGCAGTTTTGGACAGGGCAATCAGCCCCAGCATTTT.

The genes are TRBV5-1 and TRBJ2-5, with D tentatively TRBD1 (5 bases). The CDR3 sequence is 14 residues long. V was clipped by 0 bases and J by 3 bases, with 9 bases between them. CDR1 and CDR2 (germline): SGHRS, YFSETQ. CDR3: CASSLGQQKETQYF. CDR3 bases: TGCGCCAGCAGCTTGGGACAGCAAAAAGAGACCCAGTACTTC.

This chain joins TRBV7-9 and TRBJ1-5, with 9 nucleotides matching TRBD1. J lost 6 bases, V lost 4 bases, and 4 bases had no gene match. Germline CDR1 SEHNR, CDR2 FQNEAQ (reference sequence). This CDR3 region has 14 residues. In nucleotides, the CDR3 is TGTGCCAGCAGCTCCGGGACAGGGTCTCAGCCCCAGCATTTT. As protein: CASSSGTGSQPQHF.

The chain uses TRBV16 and TRBJ1-6, with a tentative D call TRBD1 (5 bases). The CDR3 has 14 residues. CDR1 is KGHSY, CDR2 FQNENV, per germline. V was trimmed by 2 bases and J by 9 bases, leaving 11 bases between them. Here the CDR3 reads CASSQRETVSPLHF. The CDR3 nucleotides are TGTGCCAGCAGCCAACGGGAGACAGTTTCACCCCTCCACTTT.

The genes are TRBV7-2 and TRBJ1-4; 8 bases line up with TRBD1. The V segment lost 4 bases and the J segment 11 bases; nucleotides outside the gene matches: 9. The CDR3 covers 14 residues. Germline CDR1 is SGHTA and CDR2 is FQGNSA. The CDR3 here is CASSSRTGFDKLFF. DNA for the CDR3: TGTGCCAGCAGCTCGAGGACAGGGTTTGATAAACTGTTTTTT.

This chain links TRBV4-1 with TRBJ2-7; D perhaps matches TRBD1 (5 bases). The germline V gene encodes CDR1 MGHRA and CDR2 YSYEKL. V was trimmed by 0 bases and J by 7 bases, leaving 10 bases between them. The CDR3 totals 13 residues. In DNA, the CDR3 is TGCGCCAGCAGCCAAGATCCAGGGCGGGAGCAGTACGTC. Translated: CASSQDPGREQYV.

This rearrangement joins TRBV28 to TRBJ1-2, with 7 bases identical to TRBD1. V shed 6 bases and J 5 bases; nucleotides not matched to a gene: 6. The CDR3 sequence is 13 residues long. CDR1 and CDR2 from the germline V gene are MDHEN and SYDVKM. CDR3 coding DNA: TGTGCCAGCAGGGTACTGGGACAGTATGGCTACACCTTC. This encodes CASRVLGQYGYTF.

The V gene is TRBV7-2, the J gene TRBJ2-7; D remains unclear. Germline V CDR1 and CDR2: SGHTA, FQGNSA. The CDR3 spans 12 residues. Trimming removed 5 bases at V and 3 bases at J, with 8 bases between. CDR3 amino acids: CASSQPLYEQYF. The CDR3 nucleotides are TGTGCCAGCAGCCAACCACTCTACGAGCAGTACTTC.

This clone was seen only a few times. This chain uses TRBV9 with TRBJ2-3, with 9 bases matching TRBD2. Germline lookup yields CDR1 SGDLS and CDR2 YYNGEE. The V gene end was trimmed by 4 bases and the J gene end by 5 bases; junction bases not matched to a gene: 11. The CDR3 has 16 amino acids. The CDR3 loop is CASSPYAAGGGDTQYF. Written as DNA, the CDR3 is TGTGCCAGCAGCCCGTATGCGGCGGGGGGGGGAGATACGCAGTATTTT.

The CDR3 coding sequence is TGTGCCAGCAGCCCGCCCAAGACAGGGGGCACGTACAATGAGCAGTTCTTC. Protein product: CASSPPKTGGTYNEQFF. This chain links TRBV5-4 with TRBJ2-1, with 10 bases matching TRBD1. The junction had 11 bases not matched to a gene; V was cut back by 4 bases and J by 4 bases. CDR3 length equals 17 residues. Germline V gene data show CDR1 as SGHNT and CDR2 as YYREEE (reference sequence).

The V gene is TRBV19, the J gene TRBJ2-2; tentatively, D is TRBD2 (8 bases). Trimming cost V 7 bases and J 4 bases, with 22 bases left between them. Germline CDR1 reads LNHDA; CDR2 reads SQIVND (reference sequence). CDR3 length equals 17 residues. CDR3 loop: CASTRPGGQGGTGELFF. CDR3 coding DNA: TGTGCCAGTACCAGGCCGGGGGGGCAGGGGGGCACCGGGGAGCTGTTTTTT.

This clone has a handful of counts. The sample has other DNA sequences that encode this CDR3 too. The chain is built from TRBV7-2 and TRBJ1-2; 7 nucleotides match TRBD1. The CDR3 loop spans 13 amino acids. The V gene end was trimmed by 6 bases and the J gene end by 2 bases; junction bases not matched to a gene: 3. Germline V lookup: CDR1 SGHTA, CDR2 FQGNSA. The CDR3 DNA follows: TGTGCCAGCAGTTCGGGACAGAACTATGGCTACACCTTC. Translating it yields CASSSGQNYGYTF.

This clone has only a few counts. The chain links TRBV4-1 to TRBJ1-1, with D tentatively TRBD1 (6 bases). The CDR3 runs to 15 residues. V lost 0 bases, J lost 7 bases, and 15 bases lay in between. Looked up from germline, CDR1 is MGHRA and CDR2 is YSYEKL. DNA for the CDR3: TGCGCCAGCAGCCAAGATTCATACAGGGAGATTGAAGCTTTCTTT. Translated: CASSQDSYREIEAFF.

The count of this clone is one. The rearrangement uses TRBV14 and TRBJ2-1; the match to TRBD1 covers 8 bases. CDR3 length: 16 amino acids. V lost 4 bases, J lost 1 base, and 6 bases stayed unmatched. Germline V gene data show CDR1 as SGHDN and CDR2 as FVKESK. CDR3 sequence reads: CASSRRGLASYNEQFF. CDR3 coding DNA: TGTGCCAGCAGCCGCAGGGGGCTGGCGTCCTACAATGAGCAGTTCTTC. Combining the CDR3 with reference TRBV14 and TRBJ2-1 gives the whole variable domain EAGVTQFPSHSVIEKGQTVTLRCDPISGHDNLYWYRRVMGKEIKFLLHFVKESKQDESGMPNNRFLAERTGGTYSTLKVQPAELEDSGVYFCASSRRGLASYNEQFFGPGTRLTVL.

The chain combines TRBV7-9 with TRBJ2-3, with D maybe TRBD2 (6 bases). Germline V gene lookup returns CDR1 SEHNR and CDR2 FQNEAQ (reference sequence). Trimming took off 5 bases at V and 6 bases at J, with 18 bases between the two ends. This CDR3 comprises 15 residues. The CDR3 spells CASSLDAGGADTQYF. The CDR3 DNA reads TGTGCCAGCAGCCTCGACGCCGGCGGGGCGGATACGCAGTATTTT.

This clone was detected only a few times. The chain couples TRBV5-4 to TRBJ2-1; 11 bases match TRBD1. The CDR3 has 16 amino acids. After removal of 2 bases from V and 0 bases from J, the junction contained 1 base not matched to a gene. CDR1 and CDR2 from the germline V gene are SGHNT and YYREEE (reference sequence). CDR3 in amino acids: CASSFGTGGSYNEQFF. The CDR3 region has the DNA TGTGCCAGCAGCTTTGGGACAGGGGGCTCCTACAATGAGCAGTTCTTC.

This clone is a singleton in its sample. The V call is TRBV7-2, the J call TRBJ2-3, with TRBD2 identical over 7 bases. Looked up from germline, CDR1 is SGHTA and CDR2 is FQGNSA. There are 15 residues in the CDR3. V gave up 6 bases and J gave up 4 bases; unmatched junction bases: 10. CDR3 in DNA: TGTGCCAGCAGTCTTCGACTAGCAGCCCCAGATACGCAGTATTTT. Its protein product is CASSLRLAAPDTQYF. The variable domain in full, completed from reference TRBV7-2 and TRBJ2-3, reads GAGVSQSPSNKVTEKGKDVELRCDPISGHTALYWYRQSLGQGLEFLIYFQGNSAPDKSGLPSDRFSAERTGGSVSTLTIQRTQQEDSAVYLCASSLRLAAPDTQYFGPGTRLTVL.

This clone was detected only a few times. This chain connects TRBV5-1 to TRBJ1-4; TRBD1 matches at 10 bases. V shed 4 bases and J 8 bases; nucleotides not matched to a gene: 8. This CDR3 is built from 15 residues. Germline assignment: CDR1 SGHRS and CDR2 YFSETQ. CDR3 sequence (DNA): TGCGCCAGCAGCAAAAGACAGGGGGCGAGAGAAAAACTGTTTTTT. Translated: CASSKRQGAREKLFF.

The chain links TRBV7-2 to TRBJ2-3; D is possibly TRBD1 (5 bases). The germline V gene encodes CDR1 SGHTA and CDR2 FQGNSA. Deletions cut 0 bases from V and 4 bases from J, with 17 bases between. CDR3 length: 17 residues. The CDR3 protein is CASSLANHRLGADTQYF. The CDR3 DNA reads as TGTGCCAGCAGCTTAGCCAACCACCGGTTAGGGGCAGATACGCAGTATTTT.

The CDR3 DNA is TGTGCCGTACAGGCCGATGTGGAACAGTACGTC. Translating gives CAVQADVEQYV. V gene TRBV2 combines with J gene TRBJ2-7; possible D gene TRBD1, 5 bases. The V end lost 11 bases, the J end lost 10 bases, and 18 bases lay between the germline ends. The germline gives CDR1 SNHLY, CDR2 FYNNEI. This CDR3 contains 11 residues.

The CDR3 is CASSARDGYTF. CDR3 nucleotides: TGCGCCAGCAGCGCAAGAGATGGCTACACCTTC. This chain connects TRBV5-1 to TRBJ1-2; no reliable D call. The CDR3 spans 11 residues. Germline V gene lookup returns CDR1 SGHRS and CDR2 YFSETQ. The V gene lost 4 bases and the J gene lost 6 bases, with 7 bases spanning the gap.